This section outlines one T cell receptor beta chain sequence together with its context. The sample belongs to a study of human T cells and chemical hapten exposure. Study summary: All patients underwent weekly scalp dosing with diphenylcyclopropenone for the full approximately 25-week study. Patients having alopecia areata, totalis or universalis were mostly female. Patch tests delivered 0.01% DPC to the upper back and were evaluated at 6 days.

MiXCR, applied by TCRdb to the RACE reads, yields one record per CDR3 protein. The table includes tens of thousands of distinct CDR3 sequences, around 13% detected once. The germline gives CDR1 WNHNN, CDR2 SYGVQD (reference sequence). Trimming removed 0 bases from V and 4 bases from J, with 17 bases in between. This CDR3 spans 17 amino acids. The time point here: patch test 3, about 24 weeks after DPC sensitization. As to treatment: therapeutic diphenylcyclopropenone sensitization with weekly scalp DPC. Every donor had alopecia and was 18 to 70 years old; all were suitable for DPC. The source material was whole blood, sampled in connection with sensitization to the hapten diphenylcyclopropenone (DPC). The TCR comes from a woman in her fifties or sixties with alopecia areata. Some clones in this sample may be carry-over from other donors' samples. The chain carries TRBV10-1 and TRBJ2-3; a weak D match, TRBD1 (5 bases). The CDR3 region has the DNA TGCGCCAGCAGTGAGTCGCTGACAGCGTCGGTGGCAGATACGCAGTATTTT. It codes for CASSESLTASVADTQYF.